Below, 22 T cell receptor beta chains from the same sample are listed, as sequenced in a study of T-cell memory formation after mild COVID-19. Each CDR3 protein is one row after TCRdb ran MiXCR on the 5' RACE reads. The top ten hold roughly 8.9% of the sample, which has over 350,000 distinct CDR3 sequences, 20% to 30% seen once. The sequenced sample was PBMCs or a T cell subset sorted from them (not recorded which). Every receptor here comes from an adult woman who had mild COVID-19 (a few samples of this study predate the infection). Cell type and time point are not known.

The rearrangement links TRBV4-1 to TRBJ1-2; D possibly corresponds to TRBD1 (6 bases). From germline, CDR1 is MGHRA and CDR2 YSYEKL. CDR3 length equals 16 residues. Between the trimmed V and J ends, which lost 0 bases and 3 bases, there was a span of 14 bases. DNA for the CDR3: TGCGCCAGCAGCCAAGATCCCTGGGGGCGAGACTATGGCTACACCTTC. Translation gives CASSQDPWGRDYGYTF.

The chain uses TRBV19 and TRBJ2-1; D ambiguous. The V gene's germline CDR1 is LNHDA and CDR2 SQIVND (reference sequence). Trimming removed 3 bases at V and 6 bases at J, with 3 bases between. The CDR3 spans 11 residues. CDR3 sequence reads: CASSMGNEQFF. DNA of the CDR3: TGTGCCAGTAGTATGGGCAATGAGCAGTTCTTC.

The chain couples TRBV10-3 to TRBJ1-6, with D possibly being TRBD1 (6 bases). Germline CDR1 reads ENHRY; CDR2 reads SYGVKD. Trimming stripped 5 bases from V and 2 bases from J, with 10 bases between. The length of the CDR3 is 15 residues. Written as DNA, the CDR3 is TGTGCCATCAGTATCTCAGGGGCCTATAATTCACCCCTCCACTTT. Translated: CAISISGAYNSPLHF.

The chain joins TRBV10-3 to TRBJ2-2; weak D call: TRBD2 (5 bases). Germline-derived CDR1 and CDR2 are ENHRY and SYGVKD. The ends were cut back, 7 bases at V and 5 bases at J, with 14 bases in the middle. The CDR3 is made up of 14 amino acids. The CDR3 loop is CAITGISGTGELFF. DNA for the CDR3: TGTGCCATCACCGGGATTTCAGGAACCGGGGAGCTGTTTTTT.

This clonotype was detected a few times. J is TRBJ1-1 and V is TRBV5-1; D possibly corresponds to TRBD1 (5 bases). This CDR3 is built from 14 residues. The germline V gene encodes CDR1 SGHRS and CDR2 YFSETQ. Trimming left V 4 bases short and J 6 bases short, with 16 bases between. The CDR3 DNA follows: TGCGCCAGCAGCCCTGAGGGACGGGGCCCTGAAGCTTTCTTT. It specifies CASSPEGRGPEAFF.

This clonotype was counted a few times. This chain joins TRBV14 and TRBJ1-2, with 7 bases matching TRBD1. V was pared by 4 bases and J by 0 bases, with 8 bases of the junction left unmatched. CDR1 and CDR2 (germline): SGHDN, FVKESK. The CDR3 sequence is 16 residues long. CDR3 loop: CASSPKGASANYGYTF. The CDR3 bases are TGTGCCAGCAGCCCCAAGGGGGCCTCAGCTAACTATGGCTACACCTTC.

V usage is TRBV5-1 and J usage is TRBJ2-7; possibly TRBD1 or TRBD2 for D (5 bases each). Trimming took 4 bases from V and 3 from J, leaving 17 bases between them. This CDR3 has 15 residues. Germline values: CDR1 SGHRS, CDR2 YFSETQ. As DNA, the CDR3 is TGCGCCAGCAGCACCGGACGGGGCTTCGGCTACGAGCAGTACTTC. Translation gives CASSTGRGFGYEQYF.

Comments on this clonotype: This clone may be a read error of a much larger clone one base away. This chain joins TRBV7-9 and TRBJ1-1, with D uncertain. The CDR3 contains 11 residues. Looked up from germline, CDR1 is SEHNR and CDR2 is FQNEAQ (reference sequence). V was clipped by 3 bases and J by 4 bases, with 3 bases between them. The DNA of the CDR3 is TGTGCCAGCAGCTTCACCACTGAAGCTTTCTTT. Its protein product is CASSFTTEAFF. The complete variable domain, with remaining parts taken from reference TRBV7-9 and TRBJ1-1, reads DTGVSQNPRHKITKRGQNVTFRCDPISEHNRLYWYRQTLGQGPEFLTYFQNEAQLEKSRLLSDRFSAERPKGSFSTLEIQRTEQGDSAMYLCASSFTTEAFFGQGTRLTVV.

This chain links TRBV6-5 with TRBJ2-3; 13 bases match TRBD2. This CDR3 has 15 residues. The V gene's germline CDR1 is MNHEY and CDR2 SVGAGI. The ends lost 7 bases at V and 1 base at J; junction bases unmatched: 2. CDR3 residues: CASIGLAGGTDTQYF. In DNA, the CDR3 is TGTGCCAGCATTGGACTAGCGGGGGGCACAGATACGCAGTATTTT.

This clonotype was counted only a few times. This chain uses TRBV21-1 with TRBJ2-7. TRBV21-1 is an annotated pseudogene. This CDR3 is built from 13 residues. CDR3 coding DNA: TGTGCCAGCAGCAAACCGGGACTCCGCGAGCAGTACTTC. Residues: CASSKPGLREQYF.

This chain links TRBV20-1 with TRBJ2-7; 7 nucleotides line up with TRBD2. With 4 bases clipped from V and 0 bases from J, the junction kept 9 bases outside the gene matches. The length of the CDR3 is 15 residues. Germline V gene sequence: CDR1 DFQATT, CDR2 SNEGSKA (reference sequence). CDR3 DNA sequence: TGCAGTGCTACGGGGAGGGGCGCCAGCTCCTACGAGCAGTACTTC. Amino acids: CSATGRGASSYEQYF.

This clonotype came up a few times. This chain links TRBV5-6 with TRBJ1-1; maybe TRBD1 (5 bases). Per germline, CDR1 SGHDT and CDR2 YYEEEE. Trimming removed 0 bases at V and 0 bases at J, with 9 bases between. The CDR3 contains 15 residues. CDR3: CASSLGGLLNTEAFF. DNA of the CDR3: TGTGCCAGCAGCTTGGGGGGACTGTTGAACACTGAAGCTTTCTTT.

In this sample, this clonotype turned up a few times. The chain is built from TRBV29-1 and TRBJ1-4, with D possibly TRBD1 on 5 matching bases. V was clipped by 7 bases and J by 6 bases, with 9 bases between them. In germline, CDR1 is SQVTM, CDR2 ANQGSEA. The CDR3 sequence is 11 residues long. The CDR3 DNA is TGCAGCGCCCGGGACGATGAAAAACTGTTTTTT. This codes for CSARDDEKLFF.

The V call is TRBV24-1, the J call TRBJ2-1; the D gene is possibly TRBD2 (6 bases). CDR1 is KGHDR, CDR2 SFDVKD, per germline. V lost 7 bases to trimming and J lost 4 bases, with 10 bases between them. There are 13 residues in the CDR3. The CDR3 spells CATSGGGYNEQFF. The CDR3 nucleotides read TGTGCCACCAGCGGGGGTGGGTACAATGAGCAGTTCTTC.

The chain has TRBV18 and TRBJ1-4; 7 positions agree with TRBD1. J lost 2 bases, V lost 5 bases, and 2 bases had no gene match. This CDR3 region has 14 residues. CDR1 and CDR2 (germline): KGHSH, LQKENI. The CDR3 region is CASSSTGTNEKLFF. CDR3 DNA sequence: TGTGCCAGCTCATCGACAGGGACTAATGAAAAACTGTTTTTT.

This clonotype has more than one count but fewer than ten. The gene calls are TRBV6-5 and TRBJ1-1; the D is unclear. Germline CDR1 MNHEY, CDR2 SVGAGI. The CDR3 loop spans 13 amino acids. V lost 4 bases and J 1 base, leaving 7 bases between the germline ends. CDR3 amino acids: CASSLLRNTEAFF. DNA for the CDR3: TGTGCCAGCAGTTTGCTTAGGAACACTGAAGCTTTCTTT.

This clonotype was counted between two and nine times. This chain links TRBV24-1 with TRBJ2-1, with TRBD2 as a possible D gene (5 bases). V dropped 9 bases and J dropped 2 bases, with 16 bases sitting between them. CDR1 and CDR2 (germline): KGHDR, SFDVKD. CDR3 length: 15 amino acids. CDR3 in DNA: TGTGCCACCTCTTTACCGAGCGGAACCTACAATGAGCAGTTCTTC. This encodes CATSLPSGTYNEQFF.

The V and J genes are TRBV25-1 and TRBJ2-3; 9 nucleotides agree with TRBD1. The J segment lost 6 bases and the V segment lost 3 bases, leaving 10 bases of the junction unmatched. The CDR3 spans 16 residues. Germline V gene lookup returns CDR1 MGHDK and CDR2 SYGVNS. CDR3 coding DNA: TGTGCCAGCAGTGACCACTCCGGGACAGGGATCGATACGCAGTATTTT. Its translation: CASSDHSGTGIDTQYF.

The chain couples TRBV12-3 or TRBV12-4 to TRBJ1-3, with unresolved D. The length of the CDR3 is 14 residues. V was shortened by 7 bases and J by 5 bases, with 15 bases between the two germline ends. The CDR3 coding sequence is TGTGCCAGCAACAAGAGAGGCGGAAGAAACACCATATATTTT. This encodes CASNKRGGRNTIYF.

The table lists this clonotype with a few counts. The V gene is TRBV21-1, the J gene TRBJ2-1; the table's D call of TRBD2 was not tested on the DNA. TRBV21-1 is a known pseudogene. The CDR3 runs to 11 residues. This CDR3 is CGGVAGNEQFF. CDR3 nucleotide sequence: TGTGGTGGGGTAGCGGGCAATGAGCAGTTCTTC.

The rearrangement joins TRBV12-3 or TRBV12-4 to TRBJ2-3, with a possible D match to TRBD2 (6 bases). The CDR3 spans 17 residues. V was pared by 0 bases and J by 0 bases, with 13 bases between. CDR3: CASSLAFRGTSTDTQYF. In DNA, the CDR3 is TGTGCCAGCAGTTTAGCGTTTCGAGGGACTAGCACAGATACGCAGTATTTT.

This clonotype was seen more than once but under ten times. This chain connects TRBV7-8 to TRBJ2-5, with 12 bases identical to TRBD2. Germline values: CDR1 SGHVS, CDR2 FQNEAQ. V lost 4 bases to trimming and J lost 1 base; unmatched junction nucleotides: 4. This CDR3 comprises 16 residues. The CDR3 protein is CASSSLAGGLQETQYF. CDR3 DNA: TGTGCCAGCAGCTCACTAGCGGGGGGCCTCCAAGAGACCCAGTACTTC.